These 21 T cell receptor beta chains were sequenced from one sample in a study of shared clonotypes between healthy human individuals. Naive CD8 cells, CD45RO-negative and positively selected for CCR7, excluded terminally differentiated effector memory CD45RA+ cells. Sequencing used immunoSEQ multiplex PCR; TCRdb keeps in-frame clones, though not all of them. This sample has more than 2 million clones; 85% to 95% occur once, and the top ten carry more than 1.5%. The sample taken for sequencing was naive CD8+ T cells from PBMCs. These receptors were collected from a man between 18 and 35 years old in good health. Some clones in this sample may be carry-over from other donors' samples.

In this sample, this clone turned up a few times. The chain is built from TRBV10-3 and TRBJ1-1, with a weak D call TRBD1 (6 bases). The V end was cut by 4 bases, the J end by 4 bases, with 10 bases between. Germline CDR1 is ENHRY and CDR2 is SYGVKD. The CDR3 runs 13 residues. For the CDR3, the DNA is TGTGCCATCAGTGGAGTACAGGGCACTGAAGCTTTCTTT. Amino acid sequence: CAISGVQGTEAFF.

This chain joins TRBV29-1 and TRBJ1-2; TRBD1 is a possible D gene (6 bases). The CDR3 is 13 residues long. Germline CDR1 and CDR2: SQVTM and ANQGSEA. Here the CDR3 reads CSAIGGGNIGYTF. CDR3 bases: TGCAGTGCCATCGGGGGCGGAAATATAGGCTACACCTTC.

The chain has TRBV4-2 and TRBJ1-5; possible D gene TRBD1, 5 bases. Trimming took 2 bases from V and 3 from J, leaving 8 bases between them. Germline CDR1 and CDR2: LGHNA and YNFKEQ. The CDR3 sequence is 14 residues long. Here the CDR3 DNA reads TGTGCCAGCAGCCAAAGACAGACCAATCAGCCCCAGCATTTT. This gives the protein CASSQRQTNQPQHF.

The chain recombines TRBV4-3 with TRBJ2-7; weak D call: TRBD1 (5 bases). The V end was cut by 0 bases, the J end by 3 bases, with 21 bases between. Germline assignment: CDR1 LGHNA and CDR2 YSLEER. The CDR3 consists of 18 residues. CDR3 loop: CASSQDTPTTDSFYEQYF. As DNA, the CDR3 is TGCGCCAGCAGCCAAGATACCCCTACCACCGACAGTTTCTACGAGCAGTACTTC.

This clone has a single count. The chain joins TRBV9 to TRBJ2-7, with 13 nucleotides matching TRBD2. The germline V gene encodes CDR1 SGDLS and CDR2 YYNGEE. This CDR3 region has 17 residues. Trimming took 4 bases from V and 5 from J; bases not matched to a gene: 12. This chain's CDR3 is CASSPSLTSGRLNEQYF. In DNA, the CDR3 is TGTGCCAGCAGCCCCTCCCTGACTAGCGGGAGGCTCAACGAGCAGTACTTC.

Here the CDR3 reads CASSETTEWDSYEQYF. CDR3 bases: TGTGCCAGCAGCGAGACGACGGAGTGGGACTCCTACGAGCAGTACTTC. The chain joins TRBV2 to TRBJ2-7, with D uncertain. V shed 6 bases and J shed 0 bases, with 18 bases lying between them. The CDR3 covers 16 residues. Germline CDR1 is SNHLY and CDR2 is FYNNEI.

The V and J genes are TRBV10-3 and TRBJ2-7; unclear D gene. The CDR3 covers 12 residues. The ends were cut back, 5 bases at V and 1 base at J, with 6 bases in the middle. CDR1 and CDR2 (germline): ENHRY, SYGVKD. The CDR3: CAISPESYEQYF. The CDR3 bases are TGTGCCATCAGTCCTGAGTCCTACGAGCAGTACTTC.

The chain links TRBV29-1 to TRBJ1-2; a possible D gene is TRBD1 (6 bases). The ends were cut back, 0 bases at V and 8 bases at J, with 10 bases in the middle. This CDR3 contains 12 residues. The germline CDR1 and CDR2 sequences are SQVTM and ANQGSEA. The CDR3 loop is CSVEDHREGYTF. In DNA form, the CDR3 reads TGCAGCGTTGAAGATCACAGGGAGGGCTACACCTTC. Together with reference TRBV29-1 and TRBJ1-2, the CDR3 gives the full variable domain: SAVISQKPSRDICQRGTSLTIQCQVDSQVTMMFWYRQQPGQSLTLIATANQGSEATYESGFVIDKFPISRPNLTFSTLTVSNMSPEDSSIYLCSVEDHREGYTFGSGTRLTVV.

CDR3 in DNA: TGTGCCAGCAGTCCCCAATCGAGCGGGAGTAGGAATGAGCAGTTCTTC. Amino acids: CASSPQSSGSRNEQFF. The V gene is TRBV27, the J gene TRBJ2-1, with 8 bases matching TRBD2. Germline CDR1 and CDR2: MNHEY and SMNVEV (reference sequence). The J segment lost 7 bases and the V segment lost 5 bases, leaving 13 bases of the junction unmatched. The CDR3 loop spans 16 amino acids.

This CDR3 reads CASSPGLSRTDTQYF. The CDR3 bases are TGTGCCAGTAGTCCTGGGCTCTCCAGAACAGATACGCAGTATTTT. The chain carries TRBV19 and TRBJ2-3; no clear D. The CDR3 loop spans 15 amino acids. V was trimmed by 5 bases and J by 3 bases, leaving 15 bases between them. Germline V gene sequence: CDR1 LNHDA, CDR2 SQIVND (reference sequence).

This clone was counted once. The chain couples TRBV27 to TRBJ1-1; D ambiguous. Per the germline V gene, CDR1 is MNHEY and CDR2 is SMNVEV (reference sequence). With 7 bases removed from V and 5 bases from J, the gap between germline ends came to 14 bases. The CDR3 loop spans 13 amino acids. In DNA form, the CDR3 reads TGTGCCAGCACCTCCTCGGACGGGACTGAAGCTTTCTTT. It codes for CASTSSDGTEAFF.

V is TRBV9 and J is TRBJ1-4; 7 nucleotides align to TRBD1. Germline V gene data show CDR1 as SGDLS and CDR2 as YYNGEE. This CDR3 is 18 amino acids long. J gave up 7 bases and V 4 bases, and 19 bases lay outside the gene matches. CDR3 DNA: TGTGCCAGCAGCTCCCCGGTTCGGAGGGACAGTGGTCGTGAAAAACTGTTTTTT. This gives the protein CASSSPVRRDSGREKLFF.

The rearrangement joins TRBV28 to TRBJ2-7, with TRBD1 identical over 7 bases. The CDR3 covers 14 residues. Germline trimming cut 7 bases from V and 2 bases from J; bases unmatched to any gene: 8. Germline lookup yields CDR1 MDHEN and CDR2 SYDVKM. The DNA for the CDR3 is TGTGCCAGCACCCTGGGGGACAGTCCCTACGAGCAGTACTTC. Translated, it gives CASTLGDSPYEQYF.

The rearrangement joins TRBV4-2 to TRBJ1-5, with D possibly being TRBD1 (5 bases). Germline V CDR1 and CDR2: LGHNA, YNFKEQ. Trimming cost V 1 base and J 4 bases, with 11 bases left between them. CDR3 size: 15 residues. The CDR3 sequence: CASSQVGVENQPQHF. The DNA of the CDR3 is TGTGCCAGCAGCCAAGTAGGGGTGGAGAATCAGCCCCAGCATTTT.

V and J are TRBV7-9 and TRBJ2-5, with a tentative D call TRBD2 (7 bases). Germline CDR1 reads SEHNR; CDR2 reads FQNEAQ (reference sequence). Trimming stripped 6 bases from V and 0 bases from J, with 20 bases between. The CDR3 runs to 17 residues. CDR3 nucleotide sequence: TGTGCCAGCAGAAAGACTGGCGCGGGGGCACACCAAGAGACCCAGTACTTC. Amino acids: CASRKTGAGAHQETQYF.

DNA for the CDR3: TGTGCCAGCTCACCAGGGACTAGAGAGCAGTTCTTC. Translating gives CASSPGTREQFF. The chain joins TRBV18 to TRBJ2-1; 8 nucleotides match TRBD2. CDR3 length equals 12 residues. The germline CDR1 and CDR2 sequences are KGHSH and LQKENI. Unmatched junction bases numbered 1, after V lost 2 bases and J lost 10 bases.

The chain is built from TRBV29-1 and TRBJ2-1, with TRBD1 identical over 11 bases. With 7 bases clipped from V and 2 bases from J, the junction kept 10 bases outside the gene matches. The germline V gene encodes CDR1 SQVTM and CDR2 ANQGSEA. CDR3 length: 16 amino acids. CDR3 bases: TGCAGCGGCTACCGGGACAGGGGGAAGCCCTACAATGAGCAGTTCTTC. It yields the protein CSGYRDRGKPYNEQFF.

The chain couples TRBV30 to TRBJ2-7; D may be TRBD1 (6 bases). Germline CDR1 reads GTSNPN; CDR2 reads SVGIG (reference sequence). The V end lost 2 bases, the J end lost 1 base, and 15 bases lay between the germline ends. This CDR3 spans 15 amino acids. As DNA, the CDR3 is TGTGCCTGGAGTAAAACAGGGCGTTGGTCCTACGAGCAGTACTTC. This translates into CAWSKTGRWSYEQYF. The whole variable domain, remainder taken from reference TRBV30 and TRBJ2-7, is SQTIHQWPATLVQPVGSPLSLECTVEGTSNPNLYWYRQAAGRGLQLLFYSVGIGQISSEVPQNLSASRPQDRQFILSSKKLLLSDSGFYLCAWSKTGRWSYEQYFGPGTRLTVT.

This rearrangement joins TRBV5-6 to TRBJ2-1; a possible D gene is TRBD2 (5 bases). This CDR3 has 13 residues. CDR1 SGHDT and CDR2 YYEEEE come from the germline V gene. V was trimmed by 4 bases and J by 5 bases, leaving 10 bases between them. The CDR3 protein is CASSLGLNNEQFF. CDR3 in DNA: TGTGCCAGCAGCCTAGGACTGAACAATGAGCAGTTCTTC.

The chain couples TRBV28 to TRBJ2-1; D gene unclear. Germline values: CDR1 MDHEN, CDR2 SYDVKM. This CDR3 has 12 residues. V was pared by 6 bases and J by 8 bases, with 11 bases between. The chain's CDR3 is CASSVVPHEQFF. CDR3 DNA sequence: TGTGCCAGCAGCGTAGTCCCCCATGAGCAGTTCTTC.

The chain couples TRBV30 to TRBJ1-1; a possible D gene is TRBD1 (5 bases). CDR1 GTSNPN and CDR2 SVGIG come from the germline V gene (reference sequence). The V gene lost 0 bases and the J gene lost 3 bases, with 8 bases spanning the gap. This CDR3 is built from 13 residues. CDR3 bases: TGTGCCTGGAGTGTACCAGGGTACACTGAAGCTTTCTTT. Its translation: CAWSVPGYTEAFF.